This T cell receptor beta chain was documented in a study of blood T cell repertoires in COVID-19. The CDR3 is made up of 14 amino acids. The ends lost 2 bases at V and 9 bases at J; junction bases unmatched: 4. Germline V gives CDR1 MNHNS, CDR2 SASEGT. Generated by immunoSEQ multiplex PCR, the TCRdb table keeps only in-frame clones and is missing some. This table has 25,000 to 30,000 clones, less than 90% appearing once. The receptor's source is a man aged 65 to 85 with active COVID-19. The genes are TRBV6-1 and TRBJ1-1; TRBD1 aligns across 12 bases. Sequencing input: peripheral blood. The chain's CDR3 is CASSETGTGGKAFF. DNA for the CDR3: TGTGCCAGCAGTGAAACCGGGACAGGGGGCAAAGCTTTCTTT.